Listed here are 21 T cell receptor beta chains from one sample, sequenced in a study of shared clonotypes between healthy human individuals. The table came from immunoSEQ multiplex PCR; TCRdb's copy has only in-frame clones and leaves some out. The repertoire holds a few hundred thousand clones, with approximately 65% as singletons. What was sequenced was memory CD4+ T cells sorted from blood. Indicated subset: CD45RA-negative fraction. These receptors all come from a man aged 25-45 years in good health.

This chain uses TRBV2 with TRBJ2-2, with D hard to call. The germline V gene encodes CDR1 SNHLY and CDR2 FYNNEI. V was cut by 4 bases and J by 6 bases, with 9 bases left in between. This CDR3 has 13 amino acids. The CDR3 DNA follows: TGTGCCAGCAGTGCAGACTTGGCCGGGGAGCTGTTTTTT. Translation gives CASSADLAGELFF.

This clone was detected only a few times. This chain uses TRBV27 with TRBJ2-2, with TRBD2 matching 8 bases. The CDR3 runs to 19 residues. Germline V gene lookup returns CDR1 MNHEY and CDR2 SMNVEV (reference sequence). V gave up 8 bases and J gave up 4 bases; unmatched junction bases: 21. The CDR3 bases are TGTGCCAGCGGTTCGAGGGGTGGGCCGGGAGGGCCTATCACCGGGGAGCTGTTTTTT. Encoded protein: CASGSRGGPGGPITGELFF.

The rearrangement joins TRBV6-1 to TRBJ1-1, with unresolved D. Germline V lookup: CDR1 MNHNS, CDR2 SASEGT. V lost 6 bases to trimming and J lost 4 bases, with 15 bases between them. CDR3 length: 14 residues. CDR3 nucleotide sequence: TGTGCCAGCAGCTCAGGATCTTCTGCCACTGAAGCTTTCTTT. Its translation is CASSSGSSATEAFF.

V and J are TRBV11-2 and TRBJ2-1; D gene ambiguous. Trimming stripped 5 bases from V and 7 bases from J, with 6 bases between. The CDR3 runs 11 residues. Per the germline V gene, CDR1 is SGHAT and CDR2 is FQNNGV. CDR3 nucleotides: TGTGCCAGCAGCAACACAAATGAGCAGTTCTTC. This gives the protein CASSNTNEQFF. Drawing the rest from reference TRBV11-2 and TRBJ2-1, the complete variable domain is EAGVAQSPRYKIIEKRQSVAFWCNPISGHATLYWYQQILGQGPKLLIQFQNNGVVDDSQLPKDRFSAERLKGVDSTLKIQPAKLEDSAVYLCASSNTNEQFFGPGTRLTVL.

As regards this clone: At the DNA level, this CDR3 is encoded by other sequences in the same sample as well. The genes are TRBV19 and TRBJ1-1; tentatively, D is TRBD1 (6 bases). The V and J ends lost 3 bases and 4 bases respectively, with 9 bases between them. The CDR3 has 13 amino acids. The germline V gene has CDR1 LNHDA and CDR2 SQIVND (reference sequence). The CDR3 region is CASSIGGLTEAFF. As DNA, the CDR3 is TGTGCCAGTAGTATCGGGGGGCTCACTGAAGCTTTCTTT.

The chain carries TRBV14 and TRBJ2-1; D may correspond to TRBD1 or TRBD2 (6 bases each). V shed 4 bases and J shed 9 bases, with 19 bases lying between them. The CDR3 is made up of 15 amino acids. From germline, CDR1 is SGHDN and CDR2 FVKESK. The CDR3 DNA is TGTGCCAGCAGCCTTCAACCGGGGGCTACAGGTGAGCAGTTCTTC. Protein sequence: CASSLQPGATGEQFF.

The CDR3 nucleotides are TGTGCCAGCAGTGAAAGACAAAACTATGGCTACACCTTC. The encoded protein is CASSERQNYGYTF. The chain has TRBV2 and TRBJ1-2; D not resolved. The CDR3 has 13 amino acids. Germline-derived CDR1 and CDR2 are SNHLY and FYNNEI. V lost 2 bases and J 2 bases, leaving 6 bases between the germline ends.

This clone was observed a few times. The V gene is TRBV18, the J gene TRBJ1-2; D ambiguous. Germline V gene sequence: CDR1 KGHSH, CDR2 LQKENI. The CDR3 is 12 residues long. The ends were cut back, 3 bases at V and 8 bases at J, with 10 bases in the middle. CDR3 protein: CASSPLGSGYTF. The CDR3 DNA follows: TGTGCCAGCTCACCGCTAGGGAGCGGCTACACCTTC.

This clone appeared a few times. The chain couples TRBV18 to TRBJ1-2; a possible D gene is TRBD1 (6 bases). V was cut by 0 bases and J by 8 bases, with 16 bases left in between. The CDR3 loop spans 15 amino acids. Germline values: CDR1 KGHSH, CDR2 LQKENI. CDR3 residues: CASSPPGVGGPGYTF. DNA for the CDR3: TGTGCCAGCTCACCACCGGGAGTCGGGGGGCCCGGCTACACCTTC.

The rearrangement uses TRBV18 and TRBJ1-4; D not certain. Germline CDR1 KGHSH, CDR2 LQKENI. V dropped 2 bases and J dropped 5 bases, with 9 bases sitting between them. The CDR3 spans 14 residues. This CDR3 is CASSPVSPNEKLFF. DNA of the CDR3: TGTGCCAGCTCACCAGTCAGTCCGAATGAAAAACTGTTTTTT.

This clone showed up just once. The V call is TRBV4-2, the J call TRBJ1-1; a weak D match, TRBD1 (6 bases). V was trimmed by 4 bases and J by 10 bases, leaving 16 bases between them. There are 13 residues in the CDR3. The germline V gene encodes CDR1 LGHNA and CDR2 YNFKEQ. Here the CDR3 reads CASSPSAGRGAFF. CDR3 DNA sequence: TGTGCCAGCAGCCCAAGTGCGGGCAGGGGAGCTTTCTTT.

The chain recombines TRBV11-2 with TRBJ2-5; D possibly corresponds to TRBD2 (5 bases). The CDR3 has 16 residues. From germline, CDR1 is SGHAT and CDR2 FQNNGV. The ends were cut back, 1 base at V and 1 base at J, with 13 bases in the middle. The CDR3 region has the DNA TGTGCCAGCAGCTTAGGGACCACCCGGGGCCAAGAGACCCAGTACTTC. Translated, it gives CASSLGTTRGQETQYF.

The chain carries TRBV10-3 and TRBJ2-1; D unresolved. CDR1 is ENHRY and CDR2 is SYGVKD in the germline V gene. The V gene lost 6 bases and the J gene lost 8 bases, with 11 bases spanning the gap. The CDR3 covers 12 residues. As DNA, the CDR3 is TGTGCCATCAGCCTAAATCTGGATGAGCAGTTCTTC. This translates into CAISLNLDEQFF.

The chain couples TRBV27 to TRBJ1-2, with unresolved D. The CDR3 runs to 14 residues. CDR1 is MNHEY and CDR2 is SMNVEV in the germline V gene (reference sequence). The V and J ends lost 0 bases and 8 bases respectively, with 13 bases between them. The CDR3 nucleotides read TGTGCCAGCAGTTTATCGATAAACTCAGCCGGCTACACCTTC. Translated: CASSLSINSAGYTF.

This clone has only a few counts. This rearrangement joins TRBV6-5 to TRBJ2-3; D call uncertain. The CDR3 sequence is 14 residues long. Trimming shortened V by 1 base and J by 3 bases, and 8 bases separated the two germline ends. Germline V lookup: CDR1 MNHEY, CDR2 SVGAGI. For the CDR3, the DNA is TGTGCCAGCAGTTACTATTGGGAAACAGATACGCAGTATTTT. It is translated as CASSYYWETDTQYF.

The chain carries TRBV28 and TRBJ2-7, with a weak D call TRBD1 (6 bases). This CDR3 comprises 13 residues. CDR1 and CDR2 from the germline V gene are MDHEN and SYDVKM. V lost 8 bases, J lost 7 bases, and 18 bases lay in between. As DNA, the CDR3 is TGTGCCAGCGCCAGGGGACGTGCTTATGAGCAGTACTTC. It is translated as CASARGRAYEQYF. The variable domain in full, with the rest retrieved from reference TRBV28 and TRBJ2-7, is DVKVTQSSRYLVKRTGEKVFLECVQDMDHENMFWYRQDPGLGLRLIYFSYDVKMKEKGDIPEGYSVSREKKERFSLILESASTNQTSMYLCASARGRAYEQYFGPGTRLTVT.

The V call is TRBV6-1, the J call TRBJ2-7, with D perhaps TRBD1 or TRBD2 (5 bases each). The CDR3 covers 13 residues. Looked up from germline, CDR1 is MNHNS and CDR2 is SASEGT. Deletions cut 5 bases from V and 2 bases from J, with 10 bases between. The CDR3 DNA sequence: TGTGCCAGCAGTCGGGACGTCACCTACGAGCAGTACTTC. Encoded protein: CASSRDVTYEQYF.

Turning to this clone: The same CDR3 can be traced to other DNA sequences in this sample. CDR3 DNA: TGCGCCAGCAGCTTGACTAGCGGTTACAATGAGCAGTTCTTC. It translates to CASSLTSGYNEQFF. The chain carries TRBV5-1 and TRBJ2-1, with 8 bases aligning to TRBD2. The CDR3 is 14 amino acids. V lost 1 base, J lost 4 bases, and 1 base stayed unmatched. Per the germline V gene, CDR1 is SGHRS and CDR2 is YFSETQ.

This clone came up once. The chain carries TRBV5-4 and TRBJ2-5; 8 bases fit TRBD2. This CDR3 region has 15 residues. CDR1 SGHNT and CDR2 YYREEE come from the germline V gene (reference sequence). The J segment lost 4 bases and the V segment lost 0 bases, leaving 5 bases of the junction unmatched. CDR3 protein: CASSLATSGGETQYF. CDR3 sequence (DNA): TGTGCCAGCAGCTTGGCCACTAGCGGTGGAGAGACCCAGTACTTC.

V gene TRBV9 combines with J gene TRBJ2-1; D remains ambiguous. This CDR3 comprises 15 residues. Germline CDR1 and CDR2: SGDLS and YYNGEE. V was shortened by 0 bases and J by 3 bases, with 10 bases between the two germline ends. The CDR3 region has the DNA TGTGCCAGCAGCGTAGATCCTACAGACTACAATGAGCAGTTCTTC. Its translation is CASSVDPTDYNEQFF.

The J gene is TRBJ2-1, the V gene TRBV5-6; 8 bases map to TRBD2. Germline CDR1 is SGHDT and CDR2 is YYEEEE. This CDR3 has 18 residues. Trimming at V came to 4 bases and at J to 2 bases, leaving 14 bases not matched to a gene. The CDR3: CASSRVSFSGGTYNEQFF. DNA for the CDR3: TGTGCCAGCAGCCGCGTTTCCTTTTCGGGAGGGACCTACAATGAGCAGTTCTTC.